The rows below give T cell receptor beta chains drawn from one sample of a study of long-term antiretroviral therapy in people with HIV. The repertoire was sequenced with immunoSEQ multiplex PCR; TCRdb's copy has only in-frame clones and lacks some. The repertoire holds over 25,000 clones, with 85% to 95% as singletons. The sample in question was unsorted PBMCs, obtained 6.2 years after starting antiretroviral therapy. The receptors stem from a man aged 35-49 years with HIV. CDR3s include the opening cysteine and the closing phenylalanine or tryptophan. D genes are given only for firm matches. The size of a clone is reported for some rows only, either as once, few or many, or as a class for expanded clones.

J: TRBJ2-6; V: TRBV19; D: TRBD2; size: NA; DNA: TGTGCCAGTAGTCCCAGCATTGGGATAGCGGGAGTATCTGGGGCCAACGTCCTGACTTTC; CDR3: CASSPSIGIAGVSGANVLTF
J: TRBJ2-1; V: TRBV9; D: TRBD2; size: NA; DNA: TGTGCCAGCAGCGATAGCGGGAGGTACAATGAGCAGTTCTTC; CDR3: CASSDSGRYNEQFF
J: TRBJ1-1; V: TRBV7-8; D: NA; size: few; DNA: TGTGCCAGCAGCTTAGGGGTGGGCAGGCCAGCTTTCTTT; CDR3: CASSLGVGRPAFF
J: TRBJ1-1; V: TRBV15; D: NA; size: NA; DNA: TGTGCCACCAGCAGAGTTGGAGGGTGGACTGAAGCTTTCTTT; CDR3: CATSRVGGWTEAFF
J: TRBJ2-7; V: TRBV6-6; D: NA; size: NA; DNA: TGTGCCAGCGGGGCAGCCTACGAGCAGTACTTC; CDR3: CASGAAYEQYF
J: TRBJ2-5; V: TRBV30; D: NA; size: NA; DNA: TGTGCCTGGAGCCCCGGGGTTAACCAAGAGACCCAGTACTTC; CDR3: CAWSPGVNQETQYF
J: TRBJ1-1; V: TRBV7-9; D: NA; size: NA; DNA: TGTGCCAGCAGCTGGAAGGAGGGGGAGATTGAAGCTTTCTTT; CDR3: CASSWKEGEIEAFF
J: TRBJ1-6; V: TRBV9; D: NA; size: NA; DNA: TGTGCCAGCAGCGTAGGAGGCGCCAATTCACCCCTCCACTTT; CDR3: CASSVGGANSPLHF
J: TRBJ1-1; V: TRBV10-3; D: NA; size: NA; DNA: TGTGCCATCATGACAGATCCTGGCACTGAAGCTTTCTTT; CDR3: CAIMTDPGTEAFF
J: TRBJ1-1; V: TRBV11-1; D: NA; size: NA; DNA: TGTGCCAGCAGCCTTAGGGGAGGGAACACTGAAGCTTTCTTT; CDR3: CASSLRGGNTEAFF
J: TRBJ2-2; V: TRBV7-8; D: NA; size: NA; DNA: TGTGCCAGCAGCTTAGCGGTGACCGGGGAGCTGTTTTTT; CDR3: CASSLAVTGELFF